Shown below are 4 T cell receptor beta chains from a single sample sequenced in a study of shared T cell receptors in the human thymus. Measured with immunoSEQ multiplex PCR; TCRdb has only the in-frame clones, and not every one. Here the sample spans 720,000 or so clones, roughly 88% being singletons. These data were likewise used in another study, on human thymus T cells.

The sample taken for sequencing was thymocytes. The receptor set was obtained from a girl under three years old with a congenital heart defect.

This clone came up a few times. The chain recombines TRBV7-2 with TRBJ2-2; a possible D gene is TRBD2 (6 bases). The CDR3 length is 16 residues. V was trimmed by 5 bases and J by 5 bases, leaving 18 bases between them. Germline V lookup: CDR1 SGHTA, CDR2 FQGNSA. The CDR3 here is CASSPGERLGTGELFF. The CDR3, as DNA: TGTGCCAGCAGCCCGGGGGAGAGGTTGGGAACCGGGGAGCTGTTTTTT.

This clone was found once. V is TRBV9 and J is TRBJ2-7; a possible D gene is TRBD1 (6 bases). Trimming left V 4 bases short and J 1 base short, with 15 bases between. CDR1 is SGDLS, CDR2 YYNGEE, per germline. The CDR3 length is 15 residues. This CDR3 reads CASSPYRAPSYEQYF. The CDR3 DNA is TGTGCCAGCAGCCCGTACAGGGCGCCTTCCTACGAGCAGTACTTC.

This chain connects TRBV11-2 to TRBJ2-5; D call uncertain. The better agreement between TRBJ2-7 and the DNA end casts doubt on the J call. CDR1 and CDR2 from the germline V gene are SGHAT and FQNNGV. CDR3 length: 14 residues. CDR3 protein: CASSLGDMYGEQYF. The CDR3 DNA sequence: TGTGCCAGCAGCTTAGGAGACATGTACGGCGAGCAGTACTTC.

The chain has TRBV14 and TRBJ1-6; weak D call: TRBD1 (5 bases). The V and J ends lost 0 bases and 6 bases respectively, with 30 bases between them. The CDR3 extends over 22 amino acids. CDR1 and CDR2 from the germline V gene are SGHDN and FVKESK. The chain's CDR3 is CASSQDREGTFGTHRSNSPLHF. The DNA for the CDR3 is TGTGCCAGCAGCCAAGATAGGGAGGGGACTTTTGGAACCCACCGGAGTAATTCACCCCTCCACTTT.